This TCR beta chain was identified in a study of T cell responses to AZD1222 COVID-19 vaccine. General study points: A mostly white British donor set with more females was recruited, and clonal diversity was possibly underestimated.

As for this clone: Antigen unknown.

Measured with immunoSEQ multiplex PCR; TCRdb has only the in-frame clones, and not every one. Seen here are 150,000 to 180,000 clones, around 89% observed once, and the top ten hold around 3%. The CDR3 sequence is 15 residues long. Germline V CDR1 and CDR2: MNHEY, SVGAGI. The J segment lost 7 bases and the V segment lost 4 bases, leaving 12 bases of the junction unmatched. J is TRBJ2-5 and V is TRBV6-5; TRBD1 agrees at 7 bases. Specimen: peripheral blood, collected on day 0 of AZD1222 vaccination. The clonotype originates from an adult in good health. CDR3: CASSSYTGVRGTQYF. The CDR3 nucleotides read TGTGCCAGCAGTTCCTACACAGGGGTACGGGGGACCCAGTACTTC.